A selection of T cell receptor beta chains follows, all from one sample in a study of cytomegalovirus exposure and HLA in healthy donors. The data were produced by immunoSEQ multiplex PCR, yet TCRdb's version contains in-frame clones alone and is incomplete. The table records about 140,000 clones, approximately 87% of them present only once. The sample taken for sequencing was PBMCs. The receptors shown here come from a man between 18 and 35 years old in good health and CMV-seronegative. The conserved cysteine and the conserved F or W are not part of the CDR3 here. The D gene is left open where the match is weak.

j_call	v_call	d_call	cdr3_aa
TRBJ1-5	TRBV4-1	TRBD1	ASIQTGGGLSNQPQH
TRBJ2-1	TRBV5-4	TRBD1	ASDNRDRGYNEQF
TRBJ2-2	TRBV19	-	ASTFRDYAGARELF
TRBJ1-4	TRBV5-1	TRBD1	ASSHGQGSNEKLF
TRBJ2-1	TRBV27	TRBD2	ASSLLAGYNEQF
TRBJ1-3	TRBV5-3	-	ARSLDARFFSGNTIY
TRBJ2-5	TRBV6-5	TRBD2	ASSRSGNQETQY
TRBJ2-7	TRBV5-1	-	ASSLMTPGEGQY
TRBJ2-3	TRBV7-9	-	ASSLPGGPGDTQY
TRBJ2-1	TRBV7-9	TRBD2	ASSFRTSGAGEQF
TRBJ2-5	TRBV6-1	TRBD2	ASSDPGRGETQY
TRBJ2-1	TRBV4-1	TRBD1	ASSQDRGLRGPNEQF
TRBJ2-3	TRBV30	-	AWAPERLSTDTQY
TRBJ1-2	TRBV28	TRBD1	ASSSYRGRGYT
TRBJ2-7	TRBV4-2	-	ASSQVGHEQY
TRBJ2-3	TRBV7-9	TRBD1	ASSFRGTGSDTQY
TRBJ1-5	TRBV5-8	-	ASSPGFLGQPQH